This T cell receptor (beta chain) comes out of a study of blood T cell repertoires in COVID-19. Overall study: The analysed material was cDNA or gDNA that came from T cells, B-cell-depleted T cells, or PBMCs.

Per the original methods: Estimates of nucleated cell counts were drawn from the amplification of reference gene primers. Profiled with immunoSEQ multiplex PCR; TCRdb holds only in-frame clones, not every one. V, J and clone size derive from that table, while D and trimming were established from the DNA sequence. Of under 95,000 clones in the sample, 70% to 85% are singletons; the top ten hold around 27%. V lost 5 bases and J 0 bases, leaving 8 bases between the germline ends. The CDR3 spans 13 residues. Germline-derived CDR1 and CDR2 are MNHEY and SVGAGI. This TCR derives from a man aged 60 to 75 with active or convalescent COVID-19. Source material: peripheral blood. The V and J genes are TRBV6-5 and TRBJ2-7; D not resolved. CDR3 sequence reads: CASSQAYSYEQYF. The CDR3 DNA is TGTGCCAGCAGTCAGGCATACTCCTACGAGCAGTACTTC.